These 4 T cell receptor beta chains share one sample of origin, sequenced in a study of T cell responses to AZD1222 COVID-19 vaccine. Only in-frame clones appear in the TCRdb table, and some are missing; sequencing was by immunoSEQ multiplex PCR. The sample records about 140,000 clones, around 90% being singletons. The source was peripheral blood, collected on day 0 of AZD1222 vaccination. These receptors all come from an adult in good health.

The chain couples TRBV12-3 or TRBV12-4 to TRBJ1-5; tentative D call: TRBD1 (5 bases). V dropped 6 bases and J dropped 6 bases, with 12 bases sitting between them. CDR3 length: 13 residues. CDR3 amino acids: CASSLGARQPQHF. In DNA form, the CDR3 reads TGTGCCAGCAGCCTAGGGGCACGTCAGCCCCAGCATTTT.

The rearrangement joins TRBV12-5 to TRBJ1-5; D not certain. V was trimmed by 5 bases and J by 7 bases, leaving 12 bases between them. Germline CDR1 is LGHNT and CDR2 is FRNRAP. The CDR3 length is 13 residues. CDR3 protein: CASGPESEQPQHF. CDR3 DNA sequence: TGTGCTAGTGGTCCCGAAAGTGAACAGCCCCAGCATTTT.

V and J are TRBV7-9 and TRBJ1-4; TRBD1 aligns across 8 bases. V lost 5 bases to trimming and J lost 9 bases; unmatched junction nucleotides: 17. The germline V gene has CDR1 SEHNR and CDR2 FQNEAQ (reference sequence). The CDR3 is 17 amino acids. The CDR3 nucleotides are TGTGCCAGCAGCCTCCACTCGTCTGGACAGGGCGGAAAAAAACTGTTTTTT. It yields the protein CASSLHSSGQGGKKLFF.

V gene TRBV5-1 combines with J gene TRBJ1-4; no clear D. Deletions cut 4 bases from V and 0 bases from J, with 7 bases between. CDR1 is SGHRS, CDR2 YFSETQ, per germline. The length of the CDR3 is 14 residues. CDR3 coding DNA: TGCGCCAGCAGCCGCGGTCCAACTAATGAAAAACTGTTTTTT. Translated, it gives CASSRGPTNEKLFF.